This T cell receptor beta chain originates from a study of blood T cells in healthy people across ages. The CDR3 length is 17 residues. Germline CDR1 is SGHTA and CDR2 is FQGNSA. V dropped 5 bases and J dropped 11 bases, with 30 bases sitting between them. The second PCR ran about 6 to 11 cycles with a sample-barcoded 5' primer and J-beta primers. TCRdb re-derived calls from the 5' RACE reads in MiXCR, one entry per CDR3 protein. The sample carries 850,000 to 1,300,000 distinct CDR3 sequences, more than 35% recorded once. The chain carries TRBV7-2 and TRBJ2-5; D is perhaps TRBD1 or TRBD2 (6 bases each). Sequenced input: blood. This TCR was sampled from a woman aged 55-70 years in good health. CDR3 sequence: CASSLGAGTETYNEQYF. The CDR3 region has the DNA TGTGCCAGCAGCCTGGGGGCGGGGACGGAGACCTACAATGAGCAGTACTTC.